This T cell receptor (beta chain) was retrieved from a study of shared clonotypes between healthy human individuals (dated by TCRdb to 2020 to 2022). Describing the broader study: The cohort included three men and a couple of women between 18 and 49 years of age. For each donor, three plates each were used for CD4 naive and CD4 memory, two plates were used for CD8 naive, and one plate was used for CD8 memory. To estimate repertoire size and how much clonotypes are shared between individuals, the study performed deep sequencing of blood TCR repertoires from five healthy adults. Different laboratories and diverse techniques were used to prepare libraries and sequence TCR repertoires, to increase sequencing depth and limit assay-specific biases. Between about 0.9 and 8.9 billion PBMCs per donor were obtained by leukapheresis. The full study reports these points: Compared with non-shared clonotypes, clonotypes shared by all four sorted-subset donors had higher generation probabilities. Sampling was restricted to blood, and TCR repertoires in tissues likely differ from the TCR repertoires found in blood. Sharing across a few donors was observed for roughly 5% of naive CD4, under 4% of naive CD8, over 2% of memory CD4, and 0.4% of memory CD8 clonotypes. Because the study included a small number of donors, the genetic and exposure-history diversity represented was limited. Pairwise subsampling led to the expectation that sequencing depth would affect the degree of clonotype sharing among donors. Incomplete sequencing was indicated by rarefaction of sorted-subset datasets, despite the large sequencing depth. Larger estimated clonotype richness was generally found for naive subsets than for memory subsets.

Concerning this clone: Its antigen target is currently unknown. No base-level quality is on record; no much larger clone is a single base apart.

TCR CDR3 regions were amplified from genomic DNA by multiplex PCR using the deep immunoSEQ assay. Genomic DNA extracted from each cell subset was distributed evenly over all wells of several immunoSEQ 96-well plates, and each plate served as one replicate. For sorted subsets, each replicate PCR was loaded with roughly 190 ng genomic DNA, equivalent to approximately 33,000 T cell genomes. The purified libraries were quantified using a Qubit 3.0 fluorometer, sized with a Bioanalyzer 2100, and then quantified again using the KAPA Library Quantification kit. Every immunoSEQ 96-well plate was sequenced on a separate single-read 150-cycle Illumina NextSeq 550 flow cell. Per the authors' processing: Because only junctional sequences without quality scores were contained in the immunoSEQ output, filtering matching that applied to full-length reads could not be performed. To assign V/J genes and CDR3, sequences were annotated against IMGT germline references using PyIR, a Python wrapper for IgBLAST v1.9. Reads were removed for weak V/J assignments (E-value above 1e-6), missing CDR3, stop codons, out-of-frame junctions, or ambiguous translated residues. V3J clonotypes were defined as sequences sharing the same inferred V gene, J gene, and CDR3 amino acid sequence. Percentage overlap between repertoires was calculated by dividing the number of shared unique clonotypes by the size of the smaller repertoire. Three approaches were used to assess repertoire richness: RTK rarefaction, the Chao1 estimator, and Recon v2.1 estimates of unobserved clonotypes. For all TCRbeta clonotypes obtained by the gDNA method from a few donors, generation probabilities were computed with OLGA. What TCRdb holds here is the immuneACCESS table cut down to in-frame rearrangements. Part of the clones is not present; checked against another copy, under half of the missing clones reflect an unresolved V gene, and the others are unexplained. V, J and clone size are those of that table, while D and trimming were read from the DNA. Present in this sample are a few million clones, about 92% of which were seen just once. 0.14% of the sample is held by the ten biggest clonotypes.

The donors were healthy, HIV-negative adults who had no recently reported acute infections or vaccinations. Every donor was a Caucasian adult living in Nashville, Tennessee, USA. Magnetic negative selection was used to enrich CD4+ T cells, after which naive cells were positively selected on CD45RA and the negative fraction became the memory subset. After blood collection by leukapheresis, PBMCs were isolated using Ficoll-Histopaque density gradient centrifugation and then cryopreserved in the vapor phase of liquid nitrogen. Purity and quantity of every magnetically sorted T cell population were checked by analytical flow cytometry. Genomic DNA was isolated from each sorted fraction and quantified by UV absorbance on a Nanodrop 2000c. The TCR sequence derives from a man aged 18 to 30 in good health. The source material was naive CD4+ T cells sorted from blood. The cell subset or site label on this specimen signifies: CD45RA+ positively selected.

The CDR3 is CASSSLSAGQETQYF. The bases are TGCGCCAGCAGCTCCCTTTCAGCGGGGCAAGAGACCCAGTACTTC. The chain was built from TRBV5-1 and TRBJ2-5; TRBD2 fits 7 bases in the junction. The CDR1 and CDR2 encoded by the germline V gene are SGHRS and YFSETQ. The CDR3 holds 15 amino acids from the cysteine to the phenylalanine. The read is trimmed to its CDR3 DNA, 45 bases read in frame from base 1. Trimming removed 3 bases from V and 2 bases from J; the gene matches leave 7 bases unexplained.